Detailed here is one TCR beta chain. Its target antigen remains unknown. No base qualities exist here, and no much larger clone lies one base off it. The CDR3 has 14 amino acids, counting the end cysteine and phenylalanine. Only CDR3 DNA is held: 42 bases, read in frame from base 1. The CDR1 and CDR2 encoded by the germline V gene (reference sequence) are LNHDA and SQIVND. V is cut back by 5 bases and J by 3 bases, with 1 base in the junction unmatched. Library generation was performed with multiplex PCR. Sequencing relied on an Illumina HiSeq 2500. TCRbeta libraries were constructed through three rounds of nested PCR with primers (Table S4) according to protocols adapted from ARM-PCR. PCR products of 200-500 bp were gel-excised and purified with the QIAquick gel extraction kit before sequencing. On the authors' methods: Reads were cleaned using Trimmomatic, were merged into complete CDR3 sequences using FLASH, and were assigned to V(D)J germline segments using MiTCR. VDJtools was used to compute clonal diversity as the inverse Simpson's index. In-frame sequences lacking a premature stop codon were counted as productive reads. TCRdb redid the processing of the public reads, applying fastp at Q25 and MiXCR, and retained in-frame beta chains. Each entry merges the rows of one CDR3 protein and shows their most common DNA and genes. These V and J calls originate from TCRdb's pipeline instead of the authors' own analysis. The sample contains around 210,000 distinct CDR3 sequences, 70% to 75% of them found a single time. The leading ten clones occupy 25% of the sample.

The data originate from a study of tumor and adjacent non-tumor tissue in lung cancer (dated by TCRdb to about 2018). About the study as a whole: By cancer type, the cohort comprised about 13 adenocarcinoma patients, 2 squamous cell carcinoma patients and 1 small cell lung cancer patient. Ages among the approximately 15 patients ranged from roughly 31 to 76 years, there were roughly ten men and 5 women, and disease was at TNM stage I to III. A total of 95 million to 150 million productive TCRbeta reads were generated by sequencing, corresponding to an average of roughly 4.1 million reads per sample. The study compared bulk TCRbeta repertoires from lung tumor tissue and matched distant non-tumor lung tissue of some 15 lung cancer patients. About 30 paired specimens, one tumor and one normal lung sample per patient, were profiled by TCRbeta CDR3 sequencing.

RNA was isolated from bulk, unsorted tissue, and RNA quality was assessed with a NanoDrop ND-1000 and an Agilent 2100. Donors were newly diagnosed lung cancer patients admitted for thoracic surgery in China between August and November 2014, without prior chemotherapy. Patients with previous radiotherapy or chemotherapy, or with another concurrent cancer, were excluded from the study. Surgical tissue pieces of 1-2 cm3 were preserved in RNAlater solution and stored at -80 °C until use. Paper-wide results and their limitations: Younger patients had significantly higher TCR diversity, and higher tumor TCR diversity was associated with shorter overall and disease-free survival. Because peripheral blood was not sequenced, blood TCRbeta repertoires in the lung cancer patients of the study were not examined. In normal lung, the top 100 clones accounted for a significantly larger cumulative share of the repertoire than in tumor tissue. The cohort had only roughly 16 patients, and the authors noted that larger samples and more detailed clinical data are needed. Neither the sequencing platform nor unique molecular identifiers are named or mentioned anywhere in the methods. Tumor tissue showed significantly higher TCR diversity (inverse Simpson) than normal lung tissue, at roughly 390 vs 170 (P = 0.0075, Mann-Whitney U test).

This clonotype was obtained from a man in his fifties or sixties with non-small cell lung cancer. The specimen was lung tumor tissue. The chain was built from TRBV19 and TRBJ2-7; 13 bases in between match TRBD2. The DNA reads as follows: TGTGCCAGTAGTTGGACTAGCGGGAGCTACGAGCAGTACTTC. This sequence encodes CASSWTSGSYEQYF.